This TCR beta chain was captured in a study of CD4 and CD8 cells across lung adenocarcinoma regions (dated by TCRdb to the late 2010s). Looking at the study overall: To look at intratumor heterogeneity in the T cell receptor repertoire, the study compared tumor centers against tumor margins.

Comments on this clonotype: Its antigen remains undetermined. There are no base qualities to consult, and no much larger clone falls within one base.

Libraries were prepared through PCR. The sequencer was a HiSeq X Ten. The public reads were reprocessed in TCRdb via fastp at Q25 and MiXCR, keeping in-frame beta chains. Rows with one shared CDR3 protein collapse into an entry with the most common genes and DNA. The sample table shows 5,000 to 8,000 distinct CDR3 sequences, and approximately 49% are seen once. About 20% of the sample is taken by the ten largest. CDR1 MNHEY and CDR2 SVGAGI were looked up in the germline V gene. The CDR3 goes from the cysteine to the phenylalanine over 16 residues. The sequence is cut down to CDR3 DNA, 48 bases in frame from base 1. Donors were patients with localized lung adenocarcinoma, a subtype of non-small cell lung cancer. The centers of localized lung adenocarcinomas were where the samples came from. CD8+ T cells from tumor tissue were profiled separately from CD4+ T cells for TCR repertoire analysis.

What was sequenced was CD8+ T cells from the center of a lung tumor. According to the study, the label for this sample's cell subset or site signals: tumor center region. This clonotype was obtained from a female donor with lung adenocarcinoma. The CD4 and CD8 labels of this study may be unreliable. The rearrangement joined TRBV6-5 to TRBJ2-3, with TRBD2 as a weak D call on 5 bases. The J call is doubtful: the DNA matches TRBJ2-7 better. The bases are TGTGCCAGCAGTTACTCTCGCGGGCCTAGCCCAGATACGCAGTACTTC. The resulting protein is CASSYSRGPSPDTQYF.